The 19 T cell receptor beta chains in this list originate from one sample, sequenced in a study of PD-1 blockade in classical Hodgkin lymphoma. Time point denoted: newly diagnosed, previously untreated cHL patient sample. CD4+ T cells were purified from thawed PBMCs by negative selection. Assay: immunoSEQ multiplex PCR; the TCRdb copy retains only in-frame clones and omits some. The table includes approximately 26,000 clones, roughly nine tenths detected once. Input material: CD4+ T cells from blood. These receptors were taken from a human donor with classical Hodgkin lymphoma.

This clone was found once. V gene TRBV6-1 combines with J gene TRBJ2-7; D possibly matches TRBD1 or TRBD2 (6 bases each). Deletions cut 6 bases from V and 6 bases from J, with 18 bases between. The CDR3 consists of 14 residues. The germline V gene encodes CDR1 MNHNS and CDR2 SASEGT. CDR3 loop: CASRASRGAGEQYF. The CDR3 nucleotides read TGTGCCAGCAGGGCCTCGAGGGGGGCCGGCGAGCAGTACTTC.

The rearrangement joins TRBV5-1 to TRBJ1-2; no clear D gene. CDR1 and CDR2 from the germline V gene are SGHRS and YFSETQ. V was trimmed by 3 bases and J by 0 bases, leaving 12 bases between them. The CDR3 sequence is 15 residues long. The CDR3 loop reads CASSWSLRTNYGYTF. The CDR3 DNA sequence: TGCGCCAGCAGCTGGAGCCTTAGAACTAACTATGGCTACACCTTC.

The rearrangement uses TRBV12-2 and TRBJ2-7; no DNA check was done on the table's D call, TRBD1. TRBV12-2 corresponds to a pseudogene. CDR3 size: 19 residues. Here the CDR3 DNA reads TGTGCAAGTCGCTTAAACTCAAAAGCCGGGACAGGCTACCACTACGAGCAGTACTTC. Its protein is CASRLNSKAGTGYHYEQYF.

This chain connects TRBV7-2 to TRBJ2-5; 14 bases map to TRBD2. The CDR3 contains 16 residues. V was clipped by 5 bases and J by 2 bases; unmatched bases: 4. CDR1 SGHTA and CDR2 FQGNSA come from the germline V gene. In DNA, the CDR3 is TGTGCCAGCAGCCCGGGACTAGCGGGGGAACAAGAGACCCAGTACTTC. It translates to CASSPGLAGEQETQYF.

The genes are TRBV7-2 and TRBJ2-1; D gene ambiguous. This CDR3 is built from 16 residues. CDR1 and CDR2 from the germline V gene are SGHTA and FQGNSA. The V and J ends lost 1 base and 2 bases respectively, with 12 bases between them. Here the CDR3 reads CASSLVPGQTYNEQFF. The CDR3 DNA sequence: TGTGCCAGCAGCTTAGTTCCAGGCCAGACCTACAATGAGCAGTTCTTC.

J is TRBJ1-5 and V is TRBV19, with 8 bases identical to TRBD1. CDR1 is LNHDA and CDR2 is SQIVND in the germline V gene (reference sequence). The CDR3 spans 15 residues. V lost 9 bases to trimming and J lost 1 base; unmatched junction nucleotides: 8. CDR3 in DNA: TGTGCCAGCCTTCCCCCAGGGGGCAGCAATCAGCCCCAGCATTTT. It is translated as CASLPPGGSNQPQHF.

The chain has TRBV6-1 and TRBJ2-7; D uncertain. Per the germline V gene, CDR1 is MNHNS and CDR2 is SASEGT. The germline V and J ends were trimmed by 1 base and 3 bases, with 10 bases remaining between them. The CDR3 is 14 residues long. CDR3 in DNA: TGTGCCAGCAGTGAAGGGCCTTTTAACTACGAGCAGTACTTC. Translating it yields CASSEGPFNYEQYF.

The V call is TRBV19, the J call TRBJ1-4; D not resolved. The CDR3 length is 11 residues. CDR1 is LNHDA and CDR2 is SQIVND in the germline V gene (reference sequence). Trimming pared 2 bases from V and 8 bases from J, leaving 3 bases between. The CDR3 is CASSIREKLFF. Written as DNA, the CDR3 is TGTGCCAGTAGTATACGCGAAAAACTGTTTTTT.

The chain links TRBV28 to TRBJ1-6, with D unclear. The germline V and J ends were trimmed by 6 bases and 0 bases, with 9 bases remaining between them. The CDR3 runs to 15 residues. Germline V gene sequence: CDR1 MDHEN, CDR2 SYDVKM. The CDR3 sequence is CASRSSFSYNSPLHF. For the CDR3, the DNA is TGTGCCAGCAGAAGTAGCTTCTCCTATAATTCACCCCTCCACTTT.

The chain employs TRBV5-6 and TRBJ2-1; the D is unclear. Trimming took off 0 bases at V and 8 bases at J, with 12 bases between the two ends. The CDR3 contains 14 residues. CDR1 is SGHDT and CDR2 is YYEEEE in the germline V gene. The CDR3, as DNA: TGTGCCAGCAGCTTGGACCCGGGTGGGGATGAGCAGTTCTTC. Protein sequence: CASSLDPGGDEQFF.

This chain links TRBV9 with TRBJ2-2, with D possibly being TRBD1 (6 bases). The CDR3 covers 15 residues. V lost 3 bases to trimming and J lost 4 bases, with 13 bases between them. CDR1 and CDR2 from the germline V gene are SGDLS and YYNGEE. The CDR3 region is CASSAGVGATGELFF. The CDR3 bases are TGTGCCAGCAGCGCAGGGGTGGGGGCCACCGGGGAGCTGTTTTTT.

The V gene is TRBV6-6, the J gene TRBJ1-2; D is unresolved. V was pared by 0 bases and J by 7 bases, with 15 bases between. Germline CDR1 reads MNHNY; CDR2 reads SVGAGI (reference sequence). The CDR3 runs 15 residues. The CDR3 loop reads CASSYSTTAKRGYTF. CDR3 DNA: TGTGCCAGCAGTTACTCGACCACAGCCAAACGTGGCTACACCTTC.

The V gene is TRBV5-1, the J gene TRBJ1-2, with 8 bases identical to TRBD1. CDR1 is SGHRS, CDR2 YFSETQ, per germline. The junction had 7 bases not matched to a gene; V was cut back by 0 bases and J by 3 bases. This CDR3 spans 16 amino acids. CDR3 coding DNA: TGCGCCAGCAGCTTGGTAGGGGCAGGGGGCGACTATGGCTACACCTTC. This gives the protein CASSLVGAGGDYGYTF.

As DNA, the CDR3 is TGTGCCAGCAGTTGGGCAGGTGGCACAGATACGCAGTATTTT. This gives the protein CASSWAGGTDTQYF. The J gene is TRBJ2-3, the V gene TRBV9; no reliable D call. Germline CDR1 SGDLS, CDR2 YYNGEE. This CDR3 is built from 14 residues. The ends were cut back, 5 bases at V and 1 base at J, with 11 bases in the middle.

The chain joins TRBV4-3 to TRBJ2-1; 11 nucleotides line up with TRBD2. CDR1 and CDR2 from the germline V gene are LGHNA and YSLEER. The CDR3 length is 18 residues. V gave up 0 bases and J gave up 6 bases; unmatched junction bases: 10. The CDR3 sequence is CASSQDRLDSGGANEQFF. The CDR3 DNA follows: TGCGCCAGCAGCCAAGACCGCCTCGATAGCGGGGGGGCCAATGAGCAGTTCTTC.

V gene TRBV6-5 combines with J gene TRBJ1-3; a possible D gene is TRBD1 (5 bases). Trimming took off 2 bases at V and 0 bases at J, with 8 bases between the two ends. Germline lookup yields CDR1 MNHEY and CDR2 SVGAGI. This CDR3 has 15 amino acids. The CDR3: CASSYLGTSGNTIYF. CDR3 nucleotide sequence: TGTGCCAGCAGTTACCTTGGGACCTCTGGAAACACCATATATTTT.

The chain has TRBV5-1 and TRBJ2-3; 12 bases agree with TRBD2. Germline CDR1 SGHRS, CDR2 YFSETQ. CDR3 size: 18 residues. V trimming: 4 bases; J trimming: 1 base; junction bases outside the gene matches: 10. CDR3 loop: CASSRRLAGEGGTDTQYF. DNA of the CDR3: TGCGCCAGCAGCCGACGACTAGCGGGGGAGGGGGGCACAGATACGCAGTATTTT. Variable domain in full (rest from reference TRBV5-1 and TRBJ2-3): KAGVTQTPRYLIKTRGQQVTLSCSPISGHRSVSWYQQTPGQGLQFLFEYFSETQRNKGNFPGRFSGRQFSNSRSEMNVSTLELGDSALYLCASSRRLAGEGGTDTQYFGPGTRLTVL.

The chain is built from TRBV6-5 and TRBJ1-5; D is uncertain. Looked up from germline, CDR1 is MNHEY and CDR2 is SVGAGI. The V gene lost 5 bases and the J gene lost 4 bases, with 9 bases spanning the gap. CDR3 length: 13 amino acids. DNA of the CDR3: TGTGCCAGCAGTCCATTCTCAAATCAGCCCCAGCATTTT. It codes for CASSPFSNQPQHF.

The table lists this clone with a few counts. Compared with germline, one end of the junction differs, possibly owing to a read error. The rearrangement joins TRBV28 to TRBJ1-1; D unresolved. The CDR3 spans 11 residues. Germline CDR1 MDHEN, CDR2 SYDVKM. The CDR3 here is CASSSTFSFLF. CDR3 nucleotides: TGTGCCAGCAGTTCCACCTTCTCGTTCCTCTTT.